Detailed here is one T cell receptor beta chain. In its sample, this clone was seen a few times. Which antigen it targets is not known. No base quality values were provided; no much bigger clone lies one nucleotide off. All of the isolated RNA was reverse transcribed with the High Capacity cDNA Reverse Transcription Kit, so expressed TCRB transcripts were sequenced. Naive, central memory and regulatory T cell samples underwent deep immunoSEQ sequencing, averaging about 3.3 million total reads per sample. Sorted cells were lysed in RLT buffer and RNA was extracted with DNase-treated RNeasy Micro or Mini kits, depending on cell number. To prevent cross-contamination, every cell subset was processed on its own, while patient and healthy donor samples were processed together. TCRB sequences were amplified from cDNA with the immunoSEQ multiplex PCR, producing 87-bp fragments spanning the CDR3 region. Sequencing of the amplicons was done on the Illumina HiSeq platform. The original pipeline was this. Synthetic template baselines were used to correct PCR bias computationally, reads within Hamming distance 2 were collapsed, and singletons that could not be merged were discarded. By aligning reads against IMGT, V, D and J genes, CDR3 length, and insertions or deletions at six rearrangement sites were assigned. Within each subset, clonotype counts were normalized to the number of sorted cells before true diversity and Gini coefficients were calculated with the tcR R package. Repertoire sharing was quantified using the overlap coefficient calculated on TCRB nucleotide sequences. Out-of-frame TCRB sequences from naive cells were analyzed to stand in for the pre-selection repertoire. TCRdb provides this immuneACCESS table in a form limited to in-frame rearrangements. Some clones are lacking; in checked studies, under half of them reflect an unresolved V gene, and why the rest are absent is not known. The D gene and trimming were derived from the DNA, and the V and J assignments and clone size from that table. The sample has under 300,000 clones on record, 20% of them singletons. The top ten clones comprise roughly 0.028% of the sample.

The sample belongs to a study of beta chain features in type 1 diabetes (dated by TCRdb to 2016 to 2018). Regarding the research as a whole: No differences in mean age, gender distribution, total cell number or subset yield were found between patients and healthy donors. Regulatory and stem cell-like memory subsets were obtained from only 8 patients and roughly 8 healthy donors, while naive and central memory subsets were obtained from all 28 donors. A total of roughly 100,000,000 sorted cells were examined across all samples, and the number of cells per subset was strongly correlated with RNA yield. The study compared TCRB repertoires of sorted circulating CD4+ T cell subsets between recently diagnosed type 1 diabetes patients and matched healthy donors.

A distance of 6 bases separates the germline ends of V and J, which lose 1 base and 5 bases respectively. Via the germline V gene, CDR1 is MNHEY and CDR2 SVGAGI. Reading from cysteine to phenylalanine, the CDR3 counts 13 amino acids. The retained sequence is limited to the CDR3, 39 bases, with the frame set at the first base. Each donor gave one peripheral blood draw, averaging roughly 100 mL, which was collected into heparinised tubes. A BD FACSAria II was used to sort naive, central memory, regulatory and stem cell-like memory CD4+ T cells with a panel that included CD45RO, CCR7, CD25, CD127, CD95 and CD27. Every sorted population had a purity above 98%. PBMCs were isolated immediately by Lymphoprep density gradient centrifugation and stained directly without culture. To minimize batch effects, samples were stained and sorted in pairs, one healthy donor with one patient per experiment. What the study reported, not specific to this receptor: At VDJ recombination sites, patients with type 1 diabetes made fewer insertions and deleted more nucleotides, a pattern implying thymic rearrangement abnormalities. PCR might favor shorter templates, but patient and control samples were amplified and corrected together, so any skew would affect both groups equally. In all four CD4+ subsets, TCRB CDR3 length was moderately but significantly shorter in type 1 diabetes patients. The naive, central memory and regulatory TCRB repertoires appeared to resemble one another more closely among patients than among healthy donors. Because cDNA rather than genomic DNA was sequenced, highly expressing activated cells could have been over-represented, although no difference in activation and CD3 levels was found between groups. HLA sub-analyses involved small numbers of individuals, so any influence of HLA type on TCRB rearrangement remained unresolved.

The chain is made from TRBV6-5 and TRBJ2-1; the D gene is unclear. Sequencing was carried out using naive CD4+ T cells from blood. The label giving this sample's cell subset or site can be read as: true naive CD4+ T cells. This sequence originates from a woman in her 40s with type 1 diabetes. The CDR3 reads CASSYFVDNEQFF. The sequence in DNA is TGTGCCAGCAGTTACTTCGTAGACAATGAGCAGTTCTTC.